The following is a T cell receptor beta chain sequence with its context. The clone's antigen remains unknown. The sample holds no much larger clone one base away, and base qualities are not on file. This specimen comes from a study of Ad26.COV2.S vaccination and SARS-CoV-2 variants (dated by TCRdb to the early 2020s). About the study as a whole: TCRbeta repertoire sequencing served as the tool for gauging how specific and how broad the SARS-CoV-2-reactive T cell receptors were following Ad26.COV2.S vaccination. The TCR-sequenced set comprised about 32 samples: around 20 Ad26.COV2.S vaccine recipients, 5 placebo recipients and 8 SARS-CoV-2 convalescent individuals. The investigation overall reported the following: Non-spike TCR breadth was comparable between vaccine and placebo recipients, consistent with the vaccine containing only spike. Substantial breadth of spike-specific CD8+ and CD4+ T cell responses was reported after vaccination. The authors noted that total T cell responses may have been underestimated by the TCR breadth and depth analyses. Spike-specific TCR breadth was higher in Ad26.COV2.S recipients than in placebo recipients (P = 0.0014).

Explained via the paper, the time point label denotes: individuals recovered from natural SARS-CoV-2 infection. The immunoSEQ Assay was used to sequence TCRbeta CDR3 regions. After extraction, genomic DNA underwent amplification by bias-controlled multiplex PCR, followed by high-throughput sequencing. Per the authors' processing: To quantify the absolute abundance of every unique TCRbeta CDR3 region, sequences were collapsed and filtered. Usable DNA was measured by amplifying reference genes present in all nucleated cells, and TCRbeta template counts were normalized to that usable DNA to estimate T cell fraction. Repertoire TCRs were annotated as SARS-CoV-2-specific when V gene, CDR3 amino acid sequence and J gene were exactly matched to a known reactive TCR set. The reference SARS-CoV-2 TCR set was obtained from MIRA and was filtered for enrichment in COVID-19-positive ImmuneCODE repertoires, whereby public or cross-reactive TCRs were removed. Based on the MIRA antigens, annotated TCRs were further analysed at the level of specific ORF or position within ORF. Breadth was defined as the number of annotated unique rearrangements divided by the total number of unique productive rearrangements, and depth was defined as the summed frequency of the annotated unique rearrangements. Two-sided Wilcoxon rank-sum tests were used to compare TCR breadth between groups. TCRdb holds this immuneACCESS table with in-frame rearrangements only. Some clones are missing; in checked studies, unresolved V genes explain under half, and the rest has no known cause. D and trimming were read from the DNA, whereas the V and J calls and clone size are those reported in that table. This sample has some 180,000 clones in its table, and 87% of those were observed once. Around 6.3% of the sample belongs to the ten largest clones.

The CDR3 contains 14 residues, cysteine and phenylalanine counted. The CDR3 DNA has 42 bases and is translated from base 1. The junction shows trimming of 7 bases on V and 2 bases on J, plus 12 bases between the germline ends. The germline V gene supplies CDR1 MNHEY and CDR2 SVGAGI. The clonotype was recovered from a human donor who had recovered from COVID-19. The chain couples TRBV6-5 to TRBJ1-3, with the D gene not clear enough to name. The sample consisted of peripheral blood, taken after recovery from COVID-19. The nucleotides read TGTGCCAGCATTAGAGCCGGGGCTGGAAACACCATATATTTT. This translates into CASIRAGAGNTIYF.